This TCR beta chain was observed in a study of T-cell reconstitution after alpha-beta-depleted transplantation in children. The CDR3 contains 15 residues. CDR1 is SGDLS and CDR2 is YYNGEE in the germline V gene. V was trimmed by 0 bases and J by 1 base, leaving 8 bases between them. Study conclusions and caveats: By one year post-transplant, T-cell counts and diversity largely arose from T cells that were newly produced. Several hundred expanded graft clones reportedly were the source of alpha-beta T cells about two months after transplant. Surviving recipient T cells and intrathymic progenitors accounted for some patients' high TCRbeta diversity at day 60.

Construction of the TCRbeta library involved unique molecular identifiers. TCRdb independently ran MiXCR on the PCR reads; one entry per CDR3 protein. The profile covers approximately 800,000 distinct CDR3 sequences, with about 15% appearing a single time and approximately 5% taken by the ten largest. Details on this clonotype: Antigen: not known.

The specimen was PBMCs, mostly from graft donor cells, collected 360 days after TCRalphabeta/CD19-depleted stem cell transplant. The source of this sequence is a male patient between 10 and 17 years old who had a stem cell transplant for acute lymphoblastic leukemia, so the T cells may come from the graft donor. The chain combines TRBV9 with TRBJ2-1; D is unresolved. The CDR3 sequence is CASSVEGQSYNEQFF. Here the CDR3 DNA reads TGTGCCAGCAGCGTAGAGGGTCAGTCCTACAATGAGCAGTTCTTC. Full variable domain (remainder filled in from reference TRBV9 and TRBJ2-1): DSGVTQTPKHLITATGQRVTLRCSPRSGDLSVYWYQQSLDQGLQFLIQYYNGEERAKGNILERFSAQQFPDLHSELNLSSLELGDSALYFCASSVEGQSYNEQFFGPGTRLTVL.